This T cell receptor (beta chain) was sequenced in a study of T cell responses to AZD1222 COVID-19 vaccine. Whole-study findings and limits: Donors were chiefly white British, with a greater number of females, and clonal diversity was perhaps underestimated. Repertoire samples came only from after the peak T cell response.

CDR1 is SNHLY, CDR2 FYNNEI, per germline. The germline V and J ends were trimmed by 5 bases and 4 bases, with 6 bases remaining between them. This CDR3 is built from 12 residues. Measured with immunoSEQ multiplex PCR; TCRdb has only the in-frame clones, and not every one. Of approximately 200,000 clones in the sample, 90% to 95% were seen once. On this clone itself: The antigen is undetermined.

The genes are TRBV2 and TRBJ1-3, with D perhaps TRBD1 (5 bases). Sequenced material: peripheral blood, taken 28 days after the second dose of the MenACWY control vaccine. The receptor's source is an adult who received the MenACWY meningococcal vaccine as a control. DNA of the CDR3: TGTGCCAGCAGTCGACAGGGAAACACCATATATTTT. Its protein product is CASSRQGNTIYF.